The 3 T cell receptor beta chains below come from one sample, sequenced in a study of T-cell memory formation after mild COVID-19. In TCRdb, the 5' RACE reads were re-called with MiXCR into one record per CDR3 protein. The table records about 430,000 distinct CDR3 sequences, 20% to 25% of them present only once. The sequencing input was PBMCs or a T cell subset sorted from them (not recorded which). Receptor source: an adult woman who had mild COVID-19 (a few samples of this study predate the infection). Cell type and time point are not known.

The rearrangement uses TRBV7-9 and TRBJ2-1, with 10 bases matching TRBD2. The CDR3 extends over 16 amino acids. The V and J ends lost 6 bases and 5 bases, in that order; junction bases with no gene match: 10. CDR1 is SEHNR and CDR2 is FQNEAQ in the germline V gene (reference sequence). This chain's CDR3 is CASSQGLAARHNEQFF. CDR3 coding DNA: TGTGCCAGCAGTCAAGGACTAGCGGCCCGACACAATGAGCAGTTCTTC.

The chain combines TRBV5-1 with TRBJ2-7; the match to TRBD2 covers 9 bases. Losses at the gene ends were 0 bases for V and 5 bases for J; bases not matched to a gene: 9. Per the germline V gene, CDR1 is SGHRS and CDR2 is YFSETQ. This CDR3 spans 16 amino acids. DNA for the CDR3: TGCGCCAGCAGCTTGGGGGTTCGAGCGGGAGGCGACGAGCAGTACTTC. This sequence encodes CASSLGVRAGGDEQYF.

This clonotype was seen a handful of times. This chain connects TRBV28 to TRBJ1-1; possibly TRBD1 for D (5 bases). This CDR3 is 15 amino acids long. CDR1 and CDR2 from the germline V gene are MDHEN and SYDVKM. The ends were cut back, 5 bases at V and 5 bases at J, with 18 bases in the middle. The CDR3: CASSAARGRKTEAFF. In nucleotides, the CDR3 is TGTGCCAGCAGTGCAGCGAGGGGAAGGAAAACTGAAGCTTTCTTT.